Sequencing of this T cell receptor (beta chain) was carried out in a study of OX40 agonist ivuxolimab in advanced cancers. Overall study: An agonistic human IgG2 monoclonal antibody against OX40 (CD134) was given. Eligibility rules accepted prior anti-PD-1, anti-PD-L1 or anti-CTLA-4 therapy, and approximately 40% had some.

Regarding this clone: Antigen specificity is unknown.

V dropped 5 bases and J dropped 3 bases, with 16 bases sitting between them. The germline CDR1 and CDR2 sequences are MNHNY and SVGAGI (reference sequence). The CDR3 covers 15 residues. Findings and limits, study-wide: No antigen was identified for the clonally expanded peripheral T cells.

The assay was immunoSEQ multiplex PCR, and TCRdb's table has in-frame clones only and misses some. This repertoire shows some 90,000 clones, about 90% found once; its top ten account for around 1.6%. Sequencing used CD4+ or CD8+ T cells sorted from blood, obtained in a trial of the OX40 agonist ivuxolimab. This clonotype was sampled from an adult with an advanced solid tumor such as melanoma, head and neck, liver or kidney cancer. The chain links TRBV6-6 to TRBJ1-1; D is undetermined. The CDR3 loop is CASSTQQRRDTEAFF. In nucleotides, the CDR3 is TGTGCCAGCAGTACCCAACAGAGACGGGACACTGAAGCTTTCTTT.